This T cell receptor (beta chain) is from a study of T cell repertoires in aging, cancer and after chemotherapy. Looking at the study overall: Healthy donor repertoires were recorded over several months to years and showed clear clonal overlap.

The template was genomic DNA from peripheral blood, not RNA. Rearranged V-D-J TRB sequences were amplified with a mixed TRB-A/B primer pool. TCRdb re-called the multiplex PCR reads through MiXCR, storing one row per CDR3 protein. Of about 8,400 distinct CDR3 sequences in the sample, 25% to 35% were seen once. This clonotype was seen just once. Germline CDR1 and CDR2: MDHEN and SYDVKM. CDR3 length: 14 residues. Source material: blood. The chain carries TRBV28 and TRBJ2-7, with D perhaps matching TRBD1 (5 bases). The DNA end favors TRBJ2-5, so the J call may be wrong. This TCR derives from a human donor in good health. The CDR3 DNA sequence: TGTGCCAGCAGATCCGGACAACCCTCCGAGACCCAGTACTTC. This encodes CASRSGQPSETQYF.